These T cell receptor beta chains were read from a single sample in a study of early T cells in non-severe SARS-CoV-2 infection. In TCRdb, the 5' RACE reads were re-called with MiXCR into one record per CDR3 protein. Here the sample spans approximately 58,000 distinct CDR3 sequences, approximately 10% being singletons. The sample comprised whole blood. Receptor source: an adult who was a healthcare worker with PCR-confirmed SARS-CoV-2 infection or an uninfected control (not recorded which). CDR3s include the opening cysteine and the closing phenylalanine or tryptophan. Fields, in order: CDR3 DNA, CDR3 protein, D gene, clone size, J gene, V gene, CDR3 length. D genes are given only for firm matches. Clone size is stated in some rows and not others, as once, few, many or a class when expanded.

DNA: TGTGCCAGCAGCCAAGTTGCAGGGGGCACTGGGGCCAACGTCCTGACTTTC
CDR3: CASSQVAGGTGANVLTF
D: TRBD1
size: many
J: TRBJ2-6
V: TRBV3-1
length: 17

DNA: TGTGCCATCAGGACTAGCGGGGAGACCCAGTACTTC
CDR3: CAIRTSGETQYF
D: TRBD2
size: NA
J: TRBJ2-5
V: TRBV10-3
length: 12

DNA: TGCGCCAGCGAAGGGACAGTTGGAAGCACAGATACGCAGTATTTT
CDR3: CASEGTVGSTDTQYF
D: TRBD1
size: NA
J: TRBJ2-3
V: TRBV5-1
length: 15

DNA: TGTGCCAGCAGTTCTACCAGCATTAAGTACTTC
CDR3: CASSSTSIKYF
D: NA
size: few
J: TRBJ2-7
V: TRBV6-5
length: 11

DNA: TGTGCCAGTAGTATAGATCATAGGGGGCGCAGCACTGAAGCTTTCTTT
CDR3: CASSIDHRGRSTEAFF
D: TRBD1
size: many
J: TRBJ1-1
V: TRBV19
length: 16

DNA: TGTGCCAGCATACCCCGGACAGAGAACACTGAAGCTTTCTTT
CDR3: CASIPRTENTEAFF
D: NA
size: many
J: TRBJ1-1
V: TRBV12-3/TRBV12-4
length: 14

DNA: TGTGCCACCAGCAGACCCAGCACAGATACGCAGTATTTT
CDR3: CATSRPSTDTQYF
D: NA
size: NA
J: TRBJ2-3
V: TRBV15
length: 13

DNA: TGTGCCAGCAGCCCCGGGACTAGCTCCTACAATGAGCAGTTCTTC
CDR3: CASSPGTSSYNEQFF
D: TRBD2
size: many
J: TRBJ2-1
V: TRBV14
length: 15

DNA: TGTGCCAGCAGCTTTTCCGGTAATTACAATGAGCAGTTCTTC
CDR3: CASSFSGNYNEQFF
D: NA
size: few
J: TRBJ2-1
V: TRBV5-5
length: 14

DNA: TGTGCCATCAGGATCCAGGGGGCCGACACCGGGGAGCTGTTTTTT
CDR3: CAIRIQGADTGELFF
D: TRBD1
size: NA
J: TRBJ2-2
V: TRBV10-3
length: 15

DNA: TGCAGTGCTAGTCGACAGGGAGATGGCTACACCTTC
CDR3: CSASRQGDGYTF
D: TRBD1
size: NA
J: TRBJ1-2
V: TRBV20-1
length: 12

DNA: TGTGCCAGCAACCAACAGGGAGTTAGTGCTGAAGCTTTCTTT
CDR3: CASNQQGVSAEAFF
D: NA
size: many
J: TRBJ1-1
V: TRBV27
length: 14

DNA: TGCAGCGTTGAAGATCGGGGCAGACTCACAGATACGCAGTATTTT
CDR3: CSVEDRGRLTDTQYF
D: NA
size: many
J: TRBJ2-3
V: TRBV29-1
length: 15